This T cell receptor (beta chain) was recorded in a study of OX40 agonist ivuxolimab in advanced cancers. Study context: The drug used for patients, ivuxolimab, was an agonistic anti-OX40 (CD134) antibody.

Assay: immunoSEQ multiplex PCR; the TCRdb copy retains only in-frame clones and omits some. This sample has around 83,000 clones, with roughly nine tenths found just once. In regard to this clone: The antigen is unknown.

The CDR3 is 15 amino acids. Trimming cost V 5 bases and J 6 bases; bases outside gene matches: 8. Germline lookup yields CDR1 SGHRS and CDR2 YFSETQ. Study-wide points: There were also nonresponders showing low normalized T-cell clonal expansion.

The V gene is TRBV5-1, the J gene TRBJ2-2; 9 bases line up with TRBD2. The sequence derives from an adult with an advanced solid tumor such as melanoma, head and neck, liver or kidney cancer. The source material was CD4+ or CD8+ T cells sorted from blood, sampled in a trial of the OX40 agonist ivuxolimab. As DNA, the CDR3 is TGCGCCAGCAGTATTAGCGGGAGAAAATCCGGGGAGCTGTTTTTT. Protein sequence: CASSISGRKSGELFF. Variable domain in full (rest from reference TRBV5-1 and TRBJ2-2): KAGVTQTPRYLIKTRGQQVTLSCSPISGHRSVSWYQQTPGQGLQFLFEYFSETQRNKGNFPGRFSGRQFSNSRSEMNVSTLELGDSALYLCASSISGRKSGELFFGEGSRLTVL.